These 23 T cell receptor beta chains originate from one sample sequenced in a study of regulatory T cells in long-lasting Graves disease. In building TCR beta libraries, iRepertoire HTBI primers were used together with Arm-PCR of CDR3 regions. From the multiplex PCR reads, TCRdb called clonotypes with MiXCR, one entry per CDR3 protein. The repertoire holds roughly 400,000 distinct CDR3 sequences, with around 16% as singletons. Time point reported: newly diagnosed GD, antithyroid drugs for less than 3 months. Following extraction of RNA from PBMCs, that RNA was used to make the TCR library. This sample also appeared in a second study, on T cells in Graves' hyperthyroidism and ophthalmopathy.

The sample here was peripheral blood mononuclear cells (PBMCs), taken at new diagnosis, from a patient treated with antithyroid drugs. The receptor source for this set is a woman aged 40 to 50 with Graves disease.

This clonotype was detected ten times or more. The chain uses TRBV14 and TRBJ2-2; 9 bases agree with TRBD2. Germline V CDR1 and CDR2: SGHDN, FVKESK. The CDR3 spans 13 residues. The V gene end was trimmed by 4 bases and the J gene end by 7 bases; junction bases not matched to a gene: 1. CDR3 bases: TGTGCCAGCAGCCTACTAGCGGGCGGGGAGCTGTTTTTT. Its translation is CASSLLAGGELFF.

This clonotype was counted at least ten times. This sequence joins TRBV15 and TRBJ1-2, with 7 bases fitting TRBD1. The V gene's germline CDR1 is LNHNV and CDR2 YYDKDF (reference sequence). V shed 5 bases and J 3 bases; nucleotides not matched to a gene: 9. The length of the CDR3 is 15 residues. The CDR3 loop reads CATSSPGTAHYGYTF. The CDR3 nucleotides read TGTGCCACCAGCTCCCCCGGGACAGCACACTATGGCTACACCTTC.

This clonotype was seen at least ten times. J is TRBJ2-7 and V is TRBV7-8; a possible D gene is TRBD2 (6 bases). This CDR3 spans 13 amino acids. CDR1 SGHVS and CDR2 FQNEAQ come from the germline V gene. V was shortened by 4 bases and J by 3 bases, with 10 bases between the two germline ends. The CDR3 region has the DNA TGTGCCAGCAGCTCAGCGGGCCTCTACGAGCAGTACTTC. Amino acids: CASSSAGLYEQYF.

This clonotype was picked up many times. This rearrangement joins TRBV2 to TRBJ1-1; D unresolved. The CDR3 runs to 11 residues. CDR1 SNHLY and CDR2 FYNNEI come from the germline V gene. V lost 7 bases and J lost 4, with 7 bases in between. The CDR3 DNA follows: TGTGCCAGCAAGCGTCGCACTGAAGCTTTCTTT. Protein product: CASKRRTEAFF. The entire variable domain, with the rest obtained from reference TRBV2 and TRBJ1-1, is as follows: EPEVTQTPSHQVTQMGQEVILRCVPISNHLYFYWYRQILGQKVEFLVSFYNNEISEKSEIFDDQFSVERPDGSNFTLKIRSTKLEDSAMYFCASKRRTEAFFGQGTRLTVV.

This clonotype was counted ten times or more. This chain uses TRBV28 with TRBJ2-1, with no clear D. V was clipped by 6 bases and J by 2 bases, with 11 bases between them. Germline V gene lookup returns CDR1 MDHEN and CDR2 SYDVKM. The CDR3 has 14 amino acids. CDR3 nucleotide sequence: TGTGCCAGCAGCCTAAGACGGGCCTACAATGAGCAGTTCTTC. Residues: CASSLRRAYNEQFF.

This clonotype was seen ten or more times. The gene calls are TRBV18 and TRBJ2-5, with 7 bases identical to TRBD2. The J call may not be correct, given that the DNA end is closer to TRBJ2-1. The CDR3 length is 15 residues. Germline V gives CDR1 KGHSH, CDR2 LQKENI. The CDR3 sequence is CASSPGPSGHNEQFF. The CDR3 coding sequence is TGTGCCAGCTCACCGGGGCCTAGCGGTCACAATGAGCAGTTCTTC.

Many counts were recorded for this clonotype. V and J are TRBV19 and TRBJ2-1, with 8 nucleotides matching TRBD2. Germline V CDR1 and CDR2: LNHDA, SQIVND (reference sequence). V was pared by 10 bases and J by 1 base, with 18 bases of the junction left unmatched. The CDR3 sequence is 18 residues long. CDR3 sequence: CATPGPLAGPASYNEQFF. CDR3 DNA: TGTGCCACCCCCGGTCCCCTAGCGGGTCCCGCTTCCTACAATGAGCAGTTCTTC. Variable domain in full (rest from reference TRBV19 and TRBJ2-1): DGGITQSPKYLFRKEGQNVTLSCEQNLNHDAMYWYRQDPGQGLRLIYYSQIVNDFQKGDIAEGYSVSREKKESFPLTVTSAQKNPTAFYLCATPGPLAGPASYNEQFFGPGTRLTVL.

This clonotype was seen many times. This chain uses TRBV6-1 with TRBJ1-1, with D possibly TRBD1 on 6 matching bases. The CDR3 covers 13 residues. In germline, CDR1 is MNHNS, CDR2 SASEGT. The V end was cut by 7 bases, the J end by 3 bases, with 12 bases between. The CDR3 DNA is TGTGCCAGCAACAGGGAGTTCGACACTGAAGCTTTCTTT. Translating gives CASNREFDTEAFF.

This chain joins TRBV3-1 and TRBJ2-6; 8 nucleotides align to TRBD1. Per germline, CDR1 LGHDT and CDR2 YNNKEL (reference sequence). Germline trimming cut 3 bases from V and 2 bases from J; bases unmatched to any gene: 3. This CDR3 has 16 amino acids. DNA for the CDR3: TGTGCCAGCAGCCAGCCGGGACAGGCTGGGGCCAACGTCCTGACTTTC. It is translated as CASSQPGQAGANVLTF.

Many counts were recorded for this clonotype. This sequence joins TRBV12-3 or TRBV12-4 and TRBJ2-5; D may be TRBD1 (8 bases). Between the trimmed V and J ends, which lost 3 bases and 5 bases, there was a span of 13 bases. The CDR3 sequence is 14 residues long. The CDR3 is CASSLNRGGETQYF. The CDR3 DNA sequence: TGTGCCAGCAGTTTGAACAGGGGGGGCGAGACCCAGTACTTC.

This clonotype was found many times. The chain combines TRBV11-2 with TRBJ1-4; D perhaps matches TRBD1 (5 bases). The CDR3 loop spans 15 amino acids. Germline V gene data show CDR1 as SGHAT and CDR2 as FQNNGV. Trimming pared 5 bases from V and 1 base from J, leaving 11 bases between. The CDR3 protein is CASSQYQGTNEKLFF. For the CDR3, the DNA is TGTGCCAGCAGCCAATACCAGGGAACTAATGAAAAACTGTTTTTT.

Ten or more counts support this clonotype. The chain links TRBV20-1 to TRBJ1-1; 8 bases map to TRBD1. V trimming: 2 bases; J trimming: 5 bases; junction bases outside the gene matches: 10. The CDR3 covers 15 residues. Germline-derived CDR1 and CDR2 are DFQATT and SNEGSKA (reference sequence). CDR3 loop: CSARSRTGLVTEAFF. The CDR3 DNA sequence: TGCAGTGCTAGATCCCGGACAGGGCTAGTTACTGAAGCTTTCTTT.

The V call is TRBV19, the J call TRBJ2-7, with D possibly being TRBD1 (6 bases). This CDR3 spans 13 amino acids. Per germline, CDR1 LNHDA and CDR2 SQIVND (reference sequence). V lost 3 bases, J lost 4 bases, and 10 bases lay in between. CDR3 nucleotides: TGTGCCAGTAGTATGCAGGGGTCATACGAGCAGTACTTC. Protein product: CASSMQGSYEQYF.

The J gene is TRBJ1-2, the V gene TRBV10-2; no definite D call. V lost 8 bases and J lost 7, with 17 bases in between. Germline V gene sequence: CDR1 WSHSY, CDR2 SAAADI. The CDR3 runs to 13 residues. CDR3: CASSNRREGGYTF. CDR3 coding DNA: TGCGCCAGCTCTAATCGAAGGGAGGGTGGCTACACCTTC.

This clonotype was recorded a few times. V and J are TRBV7-3 and TRBJ2-1, with TRBD2 matching 11 bases. Germline trimming cut 5 bases from V and 8 bases from J; bases unmatched to any gene: 8. Germline CDR1 SGHTA, CDR2 FQGTGA. The length of the CDR3 is 15 residues. CDR3 in DNA: TGTGCCAGCAGCCCCGGGACTAGCGGATTCGATGAGCAGTTCTTC. Translating it yields CASSPGTSGFDEQFF.

This clonotype was detected only a few times. This sequence may be a read error, since a much larger clone differs from it by one base. J is TRBJ2-2 and V is TRBV12-3 or TRBV12-4; D possibly uses TRBD1 or TRBD2 (7 bases each). This CDR3 has 14 amino acids. V shed 3 bases and J shed 4 bases, with 9 bases lying between them. For the CDR3, the DNA is TGTGCCAGCAGTTTCAGGGGGGGCACCGGGGAGCTGTTTTTT. It is translated as CASSFRGGTGELFF.

This clonotype was observed a few times. CDR3 nucleotide sequence: TGTGCCAGCAGAAACAGGGCTTGGAACTATGGCTACACCTTC. This codes for CASRNRAWNYGYTF. The rearrangement uses TRBV6-2 or TRBV6-3 and TRBJ1-2; weak D call: TRBD1 (6 bases). Germline CDR1 and CDR2: MNHEY and SVGEGT. The CDR3 is 14 amino acids. Trimming removed 6 bases from V and 2 bases from J, with 13 bases in between.

The chain couples TRBV20-1 to TRBJ2-2, with D unresolved. CDR3 length: 12 amino acids. Trimming took 5 bases from V and 7 from J, leaving 11 bases between them. Per germline, CDR1 DFQATT and CDR2 SNEGSKA (reference sequence). DNA for the CDR3: TGCAGTGCTCAGAGTTATCTCGGGGAGCTGTTTTTT. This gives the protein CSAQSYLGELFF.

Ten or more counts support this clonotype. The CDR3 DNA follows: TGTGCCAGCAGCCCCGGGGGACTAGCGGGCCATTACTTC. It specifies CASSPGGLAGHYF. The J gene is TRBJ2-5, the V gene TRBV11-2; TRBD2 aligns across 12 bases. In germline, CDR1 is SGHAT, CDR2 FQNNGV. Trimming cost V 5 bases and J 14 bases; bases outside gene matches: 9. CDR3 size: 13 residues.

This clonotype occurred many times. The CDR3 sequence: CSARTGLAIDTQYF. Here the CDR3 DNA reads TGCAGTGCTAGAACGGGACTAGCGATAGATACGCAGTATTTT. The chain couples TRBV20-1 to TRBJ2-3, with 10 bases that match TRBD2. V was pared by 2 bases and J by 5 bases, with 4 bases of the junction left unmatched. The CDR3 sequence is 14 residues long. The germline V gene encodes CDR1 DFQATT and CDR2 SNEGSKA (reference sequence).

This clonotype appeared a few times. The CDR3 spells CSVAGGGGVETQYF. CDR3 DNA sequence: TGCAGCGTCGCTGGCGGCGGGGGTGTAGAGACCCAGTACTTC. The gene calls are TRBV29-1 and TRBJ2-5; 7 nucleotides agree with TRBD2. The CDR3 covers 14 residues. Germline CDR1 is SQVTM and CDR2 is ANQGSEA. V gave up 6 bases and J gave up 4 bases; unmatched junction bases: 11.

The table lists this clonotype with many counts. The chain combines TRBV10-3 with TRBJ2-3; TRBD2 matches 11 bases. Germline-derived CDR1 and CDR2 are ENHRY and SYGVKD. The CDR3 spans 17 residues. Trimming at V came to 2 bases and at J to 14 bases, leaving 18 bases not matched to a gene. CDR3 nucleotides: TGTGCCATCAGTGAGAAGAGACTAGCGGGACCCACAGATACTCCGTATTTT. Translation gives CAISEKRLAGPTDTPYF.

This clonotype was seen at least ten times. The V gene is TRBV19, the J gene TRBJ2-1; TRBD1 matches 10 bases. Germline trimming cut 4 bases from V and 2 bases from J; bases unmatched to any gene: 8. This CDR3 region has 17 residues. The germline CDR1 and CDR2 sequences are LNHDA and SQIVND (reference sequence). In nucleotides, the CDR3 is TGTGCCAGTAGTACGCCCCCGGGACAGGGGCCCTACAATGAGCAGTTCTTC. Its protein product is CASSTPPGQGPYNEQFF.